This is a list of T cell receptor beta chains from one sample in a study of cytomegalovirus exposure and HLA in healthy donors. The data were produced by immunoSEQ multiplex PCR, yet TCRdb's version contains in-frame clones alone and is incomplete. The sample has nearly 95,000 clones; less than 8% are singletons. Sequenced material: PBMCs. Receptors originate from a man aged 45 to 65 in good health and CMV-seronegative. CDR3s include the opening cysteine and the closing phenylalanine or tryptophan. D genes are given only for firm matches. Not all rows give a size; the values are once, few, many and, for expanded clones, a class.

J gene,D gene,V gene,clone size,CDR3 protein,CDR3 DNA
TRBJ1-4,TRBD1,TRBV5-6,-,CASSWTGEATNEKLFF,TGTGCCAGCAGCTGGACAGGGGAAGCAACTAATGAAAAACTGTTTTTT
TRBJ2-1,-,TRBV11-1,-,CASSLESSSYNEQFF,TGTGCCAGCAGCTTAGAGTCTAGCTCCTACAATGAGCAGTTCTTC
TRBJ2-7,-,TRBV6-5,few,CASSRILGTYEQYF,TGTGCCAGCAGCCGGATCCTAGGAACCTACGAGCAGTACTTC
TRBJ1-1,TRBD1,TRBV9,-,CASSLHSGGSRNTEAFF,TGTGCCAGCAGCCTCCACTCAGGGGGCAGTAGGAACACTGAAGCTTTCTTT
TRBJ1-4,-,TRBV23-1,few,CASSPWGSVREKLFF,TGCGCCAGCAGTCCCTGGGGCAGCGTGAGGGAAAAACTGTTTTTT
TRBJ2-3,TRBD1,TRBV5-4,-,CASSRTGSTDTQYF,TGTGCCAGCAGTCGGACAGGGAGCACAGATACGCAGTATTTT
TRBJ2-2,-,TRBV6-4,-,CASSPSNTGELFF,TGTGCCAGCAGTCCTTCGAACACCGGGGAGCTGTTTTTT
TRBJ1-1,-,TRBV5-1,-,CASSSRVTTEAFF,TGCGCCAGCAGCTCCAGGGTTACCACTGAAGCTTTCTTT
TRBJ1-2,TRBD1,TRBV5-1,many,CASSLEGTVYGYTF,TGCGCCAGCAGCTTGGAAGGGACAGTCTATGGCTACACCTTC
TRBJ1-2,-,TRBV9,-,CASSVGQGEGYTF,TGTGCCAGCAGCGTAGGGCAGGGCGAAGGCTACACCTTC
TRBJ1-1,-,TRBV7-6,-,CASSPRGPWGDTEAFF,TGTGCCAGCAGCCCCCGGGGTCCGTGGGGGGACACTGAAGCTTTCTTT
TRBJ2-7,TRBD1,TRBV7-8,few,CASSVRQGTNDEQYF,TGTGCCAGCAGCGTAAGACAGGGCACCAACGACGAGCAGTACTTC
TRBJ2-1,-,TRBV7-2,-,CASSLVATRGWNEQFF,TGTGCCAGCAGCTTAGTAGCGACCCGAGGATGGAATGAGCAGTTCTTC
TRBJ2-5,-,TRBV2,few,CASSEMLAQETQYF,TGTGCCAGCAGTGAAATGCTAGCGCAAGAGACCCAGTACTTC
TRBJ1-2,-,TRBV29-1,few,CSVVPPDEQVIPYGYTF,TGCAGCGTTGTCCCCCCTGATGAACAGGTCATTCCCTATGGCTACACCTTC
TRBJ2-7,-,TRBV6-5,-,CASRLLSSYEQYF,TGTGCCAGCAGGCTCTTGAGCTCCTACGAGCAGTACTTC
TRBJ1-1,-,TRBV6-5,-,CASSYSGQMNTEAFF,TGTGCCAGCAGTTACTCGGGGCAAATGAACACTGAAGCTTTCTTT
TRBJ1-1,TRBD1,TRBV2,-,CASSLGTAMNTEAFF,TGTGCCAGCAGTCTTGGGACAGCCATGAACACTGAAGCTTTCTTT
TRBJ1-5,-,TRBV28,few,CASRSTGTPSNQPQHF,TGTGCCAGCAGATCTACCGGGACACCTAGCAATCAGCCCCAGCATTTT
TRBJ2-1,-,TRBV6-1,-,CASSATPQEFF,TGTGCCAGCAGTGCGACCCCACAGGAGTTCTTC
TRBJ2-5,TRBD2,TRBV2,-,CASSQGLAVETQYF,TGTGCCAGCAGCCAGGGACTAGCGGTAGAGACCCAGTACTTC
TRBJ2-3,-,TRBV9,few,CASSVTGVYTDTQYF,TGTGCCAGCAGCGTGACCGGGGTGTACACAGATACGCAGTATTTT
TRBJ2-1,TRBD2,TRBV4-1,few,CASSRAGLAYNEQFF,TGCGCCAGCAGCCGGGCGGGACTAGCTTACAATGAGCAGTTCTTC